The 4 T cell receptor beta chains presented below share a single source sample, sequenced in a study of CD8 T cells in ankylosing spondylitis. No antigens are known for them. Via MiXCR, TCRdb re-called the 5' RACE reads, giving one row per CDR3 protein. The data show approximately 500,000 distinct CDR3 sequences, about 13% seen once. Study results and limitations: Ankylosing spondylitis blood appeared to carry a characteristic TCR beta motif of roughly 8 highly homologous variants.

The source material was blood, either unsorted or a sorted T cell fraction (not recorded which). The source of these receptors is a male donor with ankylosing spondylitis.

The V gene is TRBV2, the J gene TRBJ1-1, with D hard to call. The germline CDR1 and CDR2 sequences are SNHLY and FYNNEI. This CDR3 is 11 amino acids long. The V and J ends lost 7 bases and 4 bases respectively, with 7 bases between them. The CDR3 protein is CASTPTTEAFF. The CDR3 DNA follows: TGTGCCAGCACCCCGACCACTGAAGCTTTCTTT.

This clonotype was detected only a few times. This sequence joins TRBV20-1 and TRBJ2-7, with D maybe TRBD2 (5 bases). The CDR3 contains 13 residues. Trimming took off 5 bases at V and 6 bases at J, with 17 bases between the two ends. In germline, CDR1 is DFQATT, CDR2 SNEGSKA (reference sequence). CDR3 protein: CSAARTLFSEQYF. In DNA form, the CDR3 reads TGCAGTGCTGCTCGGACTCTTTTTTCCGAGCAGTACTTC.

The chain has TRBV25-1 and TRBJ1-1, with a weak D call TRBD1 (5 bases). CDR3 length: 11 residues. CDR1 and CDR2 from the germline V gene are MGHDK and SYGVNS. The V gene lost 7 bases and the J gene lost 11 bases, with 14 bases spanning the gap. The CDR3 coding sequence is TGTGCCAGCATGCGGTCAGGGAGGGCTTTCTTT. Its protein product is CASMRSGRAFF.

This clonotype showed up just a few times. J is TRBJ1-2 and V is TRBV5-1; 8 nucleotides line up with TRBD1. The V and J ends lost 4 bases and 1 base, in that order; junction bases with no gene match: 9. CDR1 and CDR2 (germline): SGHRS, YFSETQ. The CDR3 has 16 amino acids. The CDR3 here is CASSEAPGQVNYGYTF. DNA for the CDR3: TGCGCCAGCAGCGAGGCACCGGGACAGGTTAACTATGGCTACACCTTC.